This T cell receptor beta chain was obtained from a study of cytomegalovirus exposure and HLA in healthy donors. As regards this clone: Its target is not known.

The CDR3 contains 15 residues. Looked up from germline, CDR1 is SGHRS and CDR2 is YFSETQ. The V end lost 0 bases, the J end lost 7 bases, and 17 bases lay between the germline ends. 60 Vbeta and 13 Jbeta primers were used in PCR. Profiling relied on immunoSEQ multiplex PCR, and the TCRdb table lists in-frame clones only, not all of them. Of roughly 160,000 clones in the sample, 77% were seen once. Study findings and constraints: In a later analysis, across HLA loci, associated TCR counts were highest for DRB1, lowest for HLA-C. It was assumed in the presence/absence analyses that sequencing depth was roughly uniform across donors.

The sequenced sample consisted of PBMCs. The source is a man between 50 and 59 years old in good health and CMV-seropositive. The V and J genes are TRBV5-1 and TRBJ2-7, with D perhaps TRBD1 (6 bases). As DNA, the CDR3 is TGCGCCAGCAGCTTGGGACAGGCGCCCGGTGGAGAGCAGTACTTC. Translating gives CASSLGQAPGGEQYF.